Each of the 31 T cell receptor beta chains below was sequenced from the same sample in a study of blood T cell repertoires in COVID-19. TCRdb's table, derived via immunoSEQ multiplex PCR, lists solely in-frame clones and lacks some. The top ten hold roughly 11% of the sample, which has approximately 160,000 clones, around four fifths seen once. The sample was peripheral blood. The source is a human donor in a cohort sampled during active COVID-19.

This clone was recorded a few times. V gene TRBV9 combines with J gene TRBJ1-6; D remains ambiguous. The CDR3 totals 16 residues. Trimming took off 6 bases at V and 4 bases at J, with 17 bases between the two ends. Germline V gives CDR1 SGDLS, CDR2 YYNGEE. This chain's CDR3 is CASTGNTQSYNSPLHF. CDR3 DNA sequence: TGTGCCAGCACCGGAAATACACAGTCTTATAATTCACCCCTCCACTTT.

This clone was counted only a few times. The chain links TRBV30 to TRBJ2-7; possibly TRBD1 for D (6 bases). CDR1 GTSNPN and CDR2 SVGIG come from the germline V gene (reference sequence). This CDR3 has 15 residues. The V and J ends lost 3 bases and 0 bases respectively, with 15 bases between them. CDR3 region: CAWSPRTVDSYEQYF. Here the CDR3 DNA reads TGTGCCTGGAGCCCCCGGACAGTCGACTCCTACGAGCAGTACTTC.

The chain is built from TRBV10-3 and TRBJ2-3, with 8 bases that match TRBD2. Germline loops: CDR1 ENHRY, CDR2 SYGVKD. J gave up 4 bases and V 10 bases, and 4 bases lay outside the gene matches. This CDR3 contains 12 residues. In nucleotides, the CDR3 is TGTGCCACCCGGGAGGGTCCAGATACGCAGTATTTT. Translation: CATREGPDTQYF.

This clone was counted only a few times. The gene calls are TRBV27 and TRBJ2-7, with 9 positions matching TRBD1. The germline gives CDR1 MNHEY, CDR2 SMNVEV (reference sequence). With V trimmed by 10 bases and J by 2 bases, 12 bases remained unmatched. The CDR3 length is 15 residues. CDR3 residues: CATQNRGRDPYEQYF. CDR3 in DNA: TGTGCCACTCAGAACAGGGGGCGGGACCCCTACGAGCAGTACTTC.

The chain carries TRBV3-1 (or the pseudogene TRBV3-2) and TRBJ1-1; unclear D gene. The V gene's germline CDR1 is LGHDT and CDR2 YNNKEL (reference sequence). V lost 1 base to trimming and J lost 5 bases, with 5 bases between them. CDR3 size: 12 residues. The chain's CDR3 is CASSQGGTEAFF. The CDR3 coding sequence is TGTGCCAGCAGCCAAGGAGGAACTGAAGCTTTCTTT.

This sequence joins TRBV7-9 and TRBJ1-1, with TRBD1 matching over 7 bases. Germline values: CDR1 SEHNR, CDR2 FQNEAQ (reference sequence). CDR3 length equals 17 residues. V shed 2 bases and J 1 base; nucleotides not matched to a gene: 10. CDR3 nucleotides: TGTGCCAGCAGCTTAAGCCCCCGACAGGGCAAGAACACTGAAGCTTTCTTT. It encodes CASSLSPRQGKNTEAFF.

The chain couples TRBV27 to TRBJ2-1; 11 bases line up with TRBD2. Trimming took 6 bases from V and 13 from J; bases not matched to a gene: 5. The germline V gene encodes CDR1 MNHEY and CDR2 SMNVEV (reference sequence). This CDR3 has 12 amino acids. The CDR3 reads CASSPGLAAQFF. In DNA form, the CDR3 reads TGTGCCAGCAGCCCGGGACTAGCGGCCCAGTTCTTC.

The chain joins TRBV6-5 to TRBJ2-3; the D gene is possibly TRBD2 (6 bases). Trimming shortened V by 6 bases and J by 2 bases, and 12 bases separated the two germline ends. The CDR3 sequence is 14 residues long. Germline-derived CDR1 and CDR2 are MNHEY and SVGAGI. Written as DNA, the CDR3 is TGTGCCAGCAGAACCCGGGGGTACACAGATACGCAGTATTTT. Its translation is CASRTRGYTDTQYF.

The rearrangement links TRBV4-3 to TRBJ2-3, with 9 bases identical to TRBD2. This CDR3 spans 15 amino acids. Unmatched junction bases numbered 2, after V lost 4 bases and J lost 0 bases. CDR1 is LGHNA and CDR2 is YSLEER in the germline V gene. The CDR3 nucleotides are TGCGCCAGCAGCCGTCTAGCGGGGAGCACAGATACGCAGTATTTT. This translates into CASSRLAGSTDTQYF.

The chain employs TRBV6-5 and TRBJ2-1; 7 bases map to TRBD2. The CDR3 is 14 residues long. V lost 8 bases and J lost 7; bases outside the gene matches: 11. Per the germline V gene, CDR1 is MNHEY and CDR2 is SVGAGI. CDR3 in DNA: TGTGCCAGCGGTAACGGGGGGACTATTAATGAGCAGTTCTTC. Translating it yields CASGNGGTINEQFF.

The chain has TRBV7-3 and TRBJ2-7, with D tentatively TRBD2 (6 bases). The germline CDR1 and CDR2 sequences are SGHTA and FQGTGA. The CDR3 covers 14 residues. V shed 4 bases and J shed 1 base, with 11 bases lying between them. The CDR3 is CASSSGEGSYEQYF. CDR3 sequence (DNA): TGTGCCAGCAGCTCGGGAGAGGGGTCCTACGAGCAGTACTTC.

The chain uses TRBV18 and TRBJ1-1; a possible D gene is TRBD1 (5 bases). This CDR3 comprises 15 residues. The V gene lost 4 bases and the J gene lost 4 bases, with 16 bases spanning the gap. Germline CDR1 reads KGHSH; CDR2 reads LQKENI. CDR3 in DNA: TGTGCCAGCTCACGGCTGGGGGGTTTGGGCACTGAAGCTTTCTTT. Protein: CASSRLGGLGTEAFF.

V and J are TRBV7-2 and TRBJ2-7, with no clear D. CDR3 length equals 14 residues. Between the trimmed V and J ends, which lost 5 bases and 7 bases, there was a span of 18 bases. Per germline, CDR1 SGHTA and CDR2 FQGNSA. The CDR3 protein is CASSREASRFEQYF. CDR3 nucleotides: TGTGCCAGCAGCCGCGAGGCCAGTAGGTTTGAGCAGTACTTC. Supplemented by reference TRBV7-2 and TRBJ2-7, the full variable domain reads GAGVSQSPSNKVTEKGKDVELRCDPISGHTALYWYRQSLGQGLEFLIYFQGNSAPDKSGLPSDRFSAERTGGSVSTLTIQRTQQEDSAVYLCASSREASRFEQYFGPGTRLTVT.

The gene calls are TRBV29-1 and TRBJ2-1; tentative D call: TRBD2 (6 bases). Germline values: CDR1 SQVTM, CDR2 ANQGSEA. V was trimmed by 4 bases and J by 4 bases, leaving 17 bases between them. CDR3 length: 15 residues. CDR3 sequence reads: CSVGIRDSSYNEQFF. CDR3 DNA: TGCAGCGTTGGTATTAGGGACTCTTCATACAATGAGCAGTTCTTC.

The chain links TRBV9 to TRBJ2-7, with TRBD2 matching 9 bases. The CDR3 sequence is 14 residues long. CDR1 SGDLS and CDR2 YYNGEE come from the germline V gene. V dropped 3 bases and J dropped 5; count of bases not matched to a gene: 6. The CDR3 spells CASSEKLAGHEQYF. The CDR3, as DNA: TGTGCCAGCAGCGAAAAACTAGCGGGTCACGAGCAGTACTTC.

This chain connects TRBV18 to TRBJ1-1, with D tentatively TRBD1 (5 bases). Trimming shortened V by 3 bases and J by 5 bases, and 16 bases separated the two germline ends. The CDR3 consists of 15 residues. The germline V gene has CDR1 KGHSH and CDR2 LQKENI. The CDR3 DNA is TGTGCCAGCTCACCCACGACAGAGCTCGGTACTGAAGCTTTCTTT. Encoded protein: CASSPTTELGTEAFF.

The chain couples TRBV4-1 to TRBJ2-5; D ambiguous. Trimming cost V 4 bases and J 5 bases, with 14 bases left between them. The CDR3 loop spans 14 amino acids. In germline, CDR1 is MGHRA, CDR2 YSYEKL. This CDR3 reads CASSLESLRETQYF. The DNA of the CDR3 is TGCGCCAGCAGCCTTGAGTCGCTCCGGGAGACCCAGTACTTC.

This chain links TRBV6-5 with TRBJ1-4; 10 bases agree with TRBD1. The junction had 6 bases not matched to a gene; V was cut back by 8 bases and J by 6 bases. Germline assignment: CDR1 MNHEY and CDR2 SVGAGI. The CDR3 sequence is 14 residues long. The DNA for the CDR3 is TGTGCCAGCCGAACCGGGACAGGGGATGAAAAACTGTTTTTT. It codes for CASRTGTGDEKLFF.

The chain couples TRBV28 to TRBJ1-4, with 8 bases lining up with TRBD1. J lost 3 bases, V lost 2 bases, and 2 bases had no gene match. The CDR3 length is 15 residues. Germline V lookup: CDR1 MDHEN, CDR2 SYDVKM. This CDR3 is CASSLEQGANEKLFF. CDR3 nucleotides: TGTGCCAGCAGTTTAGAACAGGGGGCTAATGAAAAACTGTTTTTT.

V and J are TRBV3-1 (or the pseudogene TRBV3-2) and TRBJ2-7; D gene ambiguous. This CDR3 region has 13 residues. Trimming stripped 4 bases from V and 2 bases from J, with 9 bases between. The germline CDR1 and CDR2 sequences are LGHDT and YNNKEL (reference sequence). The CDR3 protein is CASSRDKTYEQYF. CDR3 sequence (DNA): TGTGCCAGCAGCCGCGACAAAACCTACGAGCAGTACTTC.

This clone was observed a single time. The DNA for the CDR3 is TGTGCCACCTCAGAAACTAACTATGGCTACACCTTC. This translates into CATSETNYGYTF. V and J are TRBV12-3 or TRBV12-4 and TRBJ1-2; no clear D. The germline V and J ends were trimmed by 10 bases and 0 bases, with 9 bases remaining between them. The CDR3 extends over 12 amino acids.

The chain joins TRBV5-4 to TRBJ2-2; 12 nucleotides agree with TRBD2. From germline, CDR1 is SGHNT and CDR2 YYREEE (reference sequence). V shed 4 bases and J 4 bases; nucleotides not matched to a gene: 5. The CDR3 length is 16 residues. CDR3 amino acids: CASSLGLAGTTGELFF. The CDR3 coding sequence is TGTGCCAGCAGCCTAGGACTAGCGGGAACCACCGGGGAGCTGTTTTTT. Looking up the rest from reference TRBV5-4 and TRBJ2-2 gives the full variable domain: ETGVTQSPTHLIKTRGQQVTLRCSSQSGHNTVSWYQQALGQGPQFIFQYYREEENGRGNFPPRFSGLQFPNYSSELNVNALELDDSALYLCASSLGLAGTTGELFFGEGSRLTVL.

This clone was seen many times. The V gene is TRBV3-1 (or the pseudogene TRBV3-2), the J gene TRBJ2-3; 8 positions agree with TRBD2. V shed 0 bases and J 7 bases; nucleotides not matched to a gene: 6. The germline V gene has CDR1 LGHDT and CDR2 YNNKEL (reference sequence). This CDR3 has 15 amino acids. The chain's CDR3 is CASSQDPGLVNTQYF. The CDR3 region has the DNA TGTGCCAGCAGCCAAGATCCGGGACTAGTGAATACGCAGTATTTT.

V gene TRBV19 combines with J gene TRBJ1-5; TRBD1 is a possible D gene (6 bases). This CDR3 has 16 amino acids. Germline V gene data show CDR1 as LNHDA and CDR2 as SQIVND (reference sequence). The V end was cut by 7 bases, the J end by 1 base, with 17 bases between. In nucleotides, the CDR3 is TGTGCCAGTAAGGGGGGGACTAGGGGAAGCAATCAGCCCCAGCATTTT. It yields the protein CASKGGTRGSNQPQHF. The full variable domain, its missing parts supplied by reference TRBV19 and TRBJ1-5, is DGGITQSPKYLFRKEGQNVTLSCEQNLNHDAMYWYRQDPGQGLRLIYYSQIVNDFQKGDIAEGYSVSREKKESFPLTVTSAQKNPTAFYLCASKGGTRGSNQPQHFGDGTRLSIL.

In nucleotides, the CDR3 is TGTGCCAGCAGCTTTAGCGGTTTACGGAACCTCCTTGAGCAGTTCTTC. This gives the protein CASSFSGLRNLLEQFF. J is TRBJ2-1 and V is TRBV5-6; maybe TRBD2 (6 bases). Germline V gene lookup returns CDR1 SGHDT and CDR2 YYEEEE. With 2 bases removed from V and 9 bases from J, the gap between germline ends came to 21 bases. There are 16 residues in the CDR3.

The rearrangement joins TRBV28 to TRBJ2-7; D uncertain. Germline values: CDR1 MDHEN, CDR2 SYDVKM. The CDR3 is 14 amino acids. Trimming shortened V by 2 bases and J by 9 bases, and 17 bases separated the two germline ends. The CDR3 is CASSLGQLPLGQYF. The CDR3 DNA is TGTGCCAGCAGTTTAGGGCAGCTCCCGCTGGGGCAGTACTTC. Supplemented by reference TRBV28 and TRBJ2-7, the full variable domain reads DVKVTQSSRYLVKRTGEKVFLECVQDMDHENMFWYRQDPGLGLRLIYFSYDVKMKEKGDIPEGYSVSREKKERFSLILESASTNQTSMYLCASSLGQLPLGQYFGPGTRLTVT.

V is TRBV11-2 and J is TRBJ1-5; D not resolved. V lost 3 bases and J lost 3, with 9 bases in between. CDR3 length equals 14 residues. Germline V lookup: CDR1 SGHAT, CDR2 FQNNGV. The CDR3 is CASSLGRLNQPQHF. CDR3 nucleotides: TGTGCCAGCAGCTTGGGCCGCCTCAATCAGCCCCAGCATTTT.

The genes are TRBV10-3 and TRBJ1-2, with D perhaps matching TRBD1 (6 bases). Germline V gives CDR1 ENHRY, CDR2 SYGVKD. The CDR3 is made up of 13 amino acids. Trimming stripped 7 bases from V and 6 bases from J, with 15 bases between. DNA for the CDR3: TGTGCCATCACCTTACAGGGATCTAATGGCTACACCTTC. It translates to CAITLQGSNGYTF.

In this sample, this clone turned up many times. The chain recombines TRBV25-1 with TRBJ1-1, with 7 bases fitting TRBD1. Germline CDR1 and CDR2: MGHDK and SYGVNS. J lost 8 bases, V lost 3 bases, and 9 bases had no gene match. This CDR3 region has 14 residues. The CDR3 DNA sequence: TGTGCCAGCAGTGATTTAGACAGGGCGGCCGAAGCTTTCTTT. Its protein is CASSDLDRAAEAFF.

The CDR3 DNA is TGTGCCAGTAGTATACAGGGAACGGCAAAACTGTTTTTT. Protein product: CASSIQGTAKLFF. This rearrangement joins TRBV19 to TRBJ1-4, with D possibly being TRBD1 (5 bases). This CDR3 has 13 residues. Per germline, CDR1 LNHDA and CDR2 SQIVND (reference sequence). V lost 2 bases, J lost 10 bases, and 11 bases lay in between.

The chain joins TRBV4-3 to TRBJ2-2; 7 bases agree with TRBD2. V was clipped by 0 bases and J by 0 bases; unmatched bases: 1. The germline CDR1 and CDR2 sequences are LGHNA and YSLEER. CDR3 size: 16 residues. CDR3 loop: CASSQDSGTNTGELFF. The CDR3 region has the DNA TGCGCCAGCAGCCAAGACAGCGGGACGAACACCGGGGAGCTGTTTTTT.